The next 11 T cell receptor beta chains were all read from a single sample in a study of T-cell reconstitution after alpha-beta-depleted transplantation in children. Preparation of the TCRbeta library involved a method that used unique molecular identifiers. TCRdb passed the PCR reads through MiXCR, listing each CDR3 protein once. The data hold roughly 350,000 distinct CDR3 sequences, with about a tenth observed a single time. Material: PBMCs from the stem cell graft donor, obtained from the stem cell graft. The receptor set was obtained from a human donor who donated a stem cell graft to a child with acute lymphoblastic leukemia.

The chain combines TRBV5-1 with TRBJ2-5; 9 bases are shared with TRBD2. CDR1 is SGHRS and CDR2 is YFSETQ in the germline V gene. The CDR3 loop spans 18 amino acids. The trim removed 4 bases at V and 2 bases at J, leaving 15 bases unmatched. As DNA, the CDR3 is TGCGCCAGCAGCCCCCGGGGAGCGGGAGGCCTATTACAAGAGACCCAGTACTTC. Protein: CASSPRGAGGLLQETQYF.

This chain links TRBV20-1 with TRBJ2-2, with TRBD2 as a possible D gene (7 bases). The CDR3 spans 16 residues. The V gene lost 0 bases and the J gene lost 6 bases, with 17 bases spanning the gap. Germline lookup yields CDR1 DFQATT and CDR2 SNEGSKA (reference sequence). The CDR3 protein is CSARDQGGGNPGELFF. CDR3 nucleotide sequence: TGCAGTGCTAGAGATCAAGGCGGGGGCAACCCCGGGGAGCTGTTTTTT.

The V gene is TRBV2, the J gene TRBJ2-3, with D unresolved. Germline V gene sequence: CDR1 SNHLY, CDR2 FYNNEI. The CDR3 length is 13 residues. V gave up 6 bases and J gave up 0 bases, with 7 bases separating them. CDR3 DNA sequence: TGTGCCAGCAGGGATCCCAGCACAGATACGCAGTATTTT. It is translated as CASRDPSTDTQYF.

In DNA form, the CDR3 reads TGTGCCAGCAGCCGCGCAGGGAGGAGCTCCTACAATGAGCAGTTCTTC. It encodes CASSRAGRSSYNEQFF. V and J are TRBV5-6 and TRBJ2-1; tentative D call: TRBD2 (6 bases). The CDR3 runs 16 residues. Trimming stripped 4 bases from V and 0 bases from J, with 14 bases between. The germline gives CDR1 SGHDT, CDR2 YYEEEE.

This clonotype appeared a few times. This chain connects TRBV29-1 to TRBJ2-7, with D perhaps matching TRBD1 or TRBD2 (5 bases each). CDR3 length equals 15 residues. Trimming took 0 bases from V and 5 from J, leaving 17 bases between them. CDR1 is SQVTM and CDR2 is ANQGSEA in the germline V gene. The CDR3 is CSVEDRGSALDEQYF. The CDR3 coding sequence is TGCAGCGTTGAAGATCGGGGCTCCGCCTTGGACGAGCAGTACTTC.

This chain connects TRBV5-6 to TRBJ1-5; D uncertain. This CDR3 spans 15 amino acids. V was cut by 4 bases and J by 0 bases, with 11 bases left in between. The germline CDR1 and CDR2 sequences are SGHDT and YYEEEE. This CDR3 reads CASSLMPGSNQPQHF. As DNA, the CDR3 is TGTGCCAGCAGCCTTATGCCAGGTAGCAATCAGCCCCAGCATTTT.

The chain links TRBV4-1 to TRBJ1-4; D may be TRBD1 (6 bases). Germline V gene data show CDR1 as MGHRA and CDR2 as YSYEKL. Trimming left V 2 bases short and J 6 bases short, with 25 bases between. The length of the CDR3 is 19 residues. This CDR3 is CASSQSQAGTTMGDEKLFF. The CDR3 DNA reads as TGCGCCAGCAGCCAATCACAGGCGGGGACAACGATGGGGGATGAAAAACTGTTTTTT.

This clonotype was picked up many times. V is TRBV7-9 and J is TRBJ1-1; D possibly corresponds to TRBD1 (5 bases). The CDR3 extends over 13 amino acids. V was shortened by 7 bases and J by 5 bases, with 14 bases between the two germline ends. Germline CDR1 SEHNR, CDR2 FQNEAQ (reference sequence). The chain's CDR3 is CASNGAGGTEAFF. The CDR3 DNA reads TGTGCCAGCAACGGAGCTGGGGGGACTGAAGCTTTCTTT.

This clonotype came up many times. The chain is built from TRBV7-9 and TRBJ2-7; 10 bases match TRBD1. This CDR3 comprises 15 residues. V lost 5 bases to trimming and J lost 0 bases; unmatched junction nucleotides: 4. CDR1 is SEHNR and CDR2 is FQNEAQ in the germline V gene (reference sequence). This chain's CDR3 is CASSPRDRGSYEQYF. The CDR3 DNA reads as TGTGCCAGCAGCCCCCGGGACAGGGGCTCCTACGAGCAGTACTTC.

This clonotype has just a few counts. V gene TRBV27 combines with J gene TRBJ2-4; the D gene is possibly TRBD1 (6 bases). V shed 4 bases and J shed 5 bases, with 12 bases lying between them. This CDR3 region has 14 residues. Germline CDR1 MNHEY, CDR2 SMNVEV (reference sequence). CDR3 DNA: TGTGCCAGCAGTTCACTTAGGACAGAAAACATTCAGTACTTC. Translating gives CASSSLRTENIQYF.

In this sample, this clonotype turned up many times. The chain combines TRBV20-1 with TRBJ2-7; 8 nucleotides agree with TRBD2. The CDR3 contains 13 residues. Trimming removed 6 bases from V and 2 bases from J; junction bases left unmatched: 6. The germline gives CDR1 DFQATT, CDR2 SNEGSKA (reference sequence). This chain's CDR3 is CSAISGVTYEQYF. The DNA for the CDR3 is TGCAGTGCAATTAGCGGGGTGACCTACGAGCAGTACTTC.